These T cell receptor beta chains were read from a single sample in a study of blood T cell repertoires in COVID-19. The protocol was immunoSEQ multiplex PCR, while the TCRdb copy is restricted to in-frame clones and leaves out a portion. The sample yields over 200,000 clones, approximately 88% seen once. Sequencing used PBMCs or T cells enriched from blood (not recorded which). All receptors derive from a woman aged 40 to 50 with acute COVID-19. Both conserved end residues are part of each CDR3. Fields, in order: CDR3 protein, CDR3 DNA, D gene, V gene, clone size, J gene. D genes are given only for firm matches. Some rows mark clone size as missing; the rest say once, few, many or name a class of expanded clone.

cdr3_aa: CASSLWEGSNEKLFF
cdr3_nt: TGTGCCAGCAGCCTATGGGAGGGCTCTAATGAAAAACTGTTTTTT
d_call: .
v_call: TRBV5-5
clone_size: .
j_call: TRBJ1-4

cdr3_aa: CSVTRQGSSYEQYF
cdr3_nt: TGCAGCGTGACCAGACAGGGTTCCTCCTACGAGCAGTACTTC
d_call: TRBD1
v_call: TRBV29-1
clone_size: .
j_call: TRBJ2-7

cdr3_aa: CSVDLRSVSNYGYTF
cdr3_nt: TGCAGCGTTGACTTACGGTCGGTGTCTAACTATGGCTACACCTTC
d_call: .
v_call: TRBV29-1
clone_size: .
j_call: TRBJ1-2

cdr3_aa: CASSPRGGARTDTQYF
cdr3_nt: TGTGCCAGCAGCCCACGGGGGGGGGCCCGCACAGATACGCAGTATTTT
d_call: TRBD2
v_call: TRBV27
clone_size: .
j_call: TRBJ2-3

cdr3_aa: CASSYSGGGGQPQHF
cdr3_nt: TGTGCCAGCAGTTACTCAGGGGGTGGTGGCCAGCCCCAGCATTTT
d_call: .
v_call: TRBV6-5
clone_size: .
j_call: TRBJ1-5

cdr3_aa: CASSPLDSYTEAFF
cdr3_nt: TGTGCCAGCAGCCCATTAGACAGTTACACTGAAGCTTTCTTT
d_call: .
v_call: TRBV5-6
clone_size: .
j_call: TRBJ1-1

cdr3_aa: CASSGRGQGAMYF
cdr3_nt: TGTGCCAGCAGTGGGCGCGGGCAGGGGGCGATGTATTTT
d_call: TRBD1
v_call: TRBV2
clone_size: .
j_call: TRBJ2-3

cdr3_aa: CAISESEAAYEQYF
cdr3_nt: TGTGCCATCAGTGAGTCAGAGGCAGCCTACGAGCAGTACTTC
d_call: .
v_call: TRBV10-3
clone_size: .
j_call: TRBJ2-7

cdr3_aa: CASSNTGLNQPQHF
cdr3_nt: TGTGCCAGCAGTAATACAGGGCTCAATCAGCCCCAGCATTTT
d_call: .
v_call: TRBV6-5
clone_size: .
j_call: TRBJ1-5

cdr3_aa: CASSPRDRGSPLHF
cdr3_nt: TGTGCCAGCAGCCCCCGGGACAGGGGTTCACCCCTCCACTTT
d_call: TRBD1
v_call: TRBV7-2
clone_size: .
j_call: TRBJ1-6

cdr3_aa: CASSLYGTSGRVGDTQYF
cdr3_nt: TGTGCCAGCAGCTTATATGGGACTAGCGGGAGGGTCGGAGATACGCAGTATTTT
d_call: TRBD2
v_call: TRBV11-3
clone_size: .
j_call: TRBJ2-3

cdr3_aa: CASSPGLAGGSDTQYF
cdr3_nt: TGTGCCAGCAGCCCGGGACTAGCGGGGGGTTCAGATACGCAGTATTTT
d_call: TRBD2
v_call: TRBV9
clone_size: .
j_call: TRBJ2-3

cdr3_aa: CASSLMDRGRSTEAFF
cdr3_nt: TGTGCCAGCAGCTTAATGGACAGGGGGCGAAGTACTGAAGCTTTCTTT
d_call: TRBD1
v_call: TRBV11-2
clone_size: once
j_call: TRBJ1-1

cdr3_aa: CASSSGDRAYNEQFF
cdr3_nt: TGTGCCAGCAGCAGTGGGGACAGGGCCTACAATGAGCAGTTCTTC
d_call: TRBD1
v_call: TRBV7-2
clone_size: .
j_call: TRBJ2-1

cdr3_aa: CASSFTGGGSPLHF
cdr3_nt: TGTGCCAGCAGCTTTACAGGGGGCGGTTCACCCCTCCACTTT
d_call: TRBD1
v_call: TRBV7-2
clone_size: .
j_call: TRBJ1-6

cdr3_aa: CASGVETDATGNTIYF
cdr3_nt: TGTGCTAGTGGTGTTGAAACAGACGCTACTGGAAACACCATATATTTT
d_call: .
v_call: TRBV12-5
clone_size: .
j_call: TRBJ1-3

cdr3_aa: CASSDTGNTQYF
cdr3_nt: TGTGCCAGCAGTGATACAGGGAATACGCAGTATTTT
d_call: .
v_call: TRBV9
clone_size: .
j_call: TRBJ2-3

cdr3_aa: CASSLAAGNTEAFF
cdr3_nt: TGTGCCAGCAGCTTAGCTGCAGGGAACACTGAAGCTTTCTTT
d_call: .
v_call: TRBV7-9
clone_size: .
j_call: TRBJ1-1

cdr3_aa: CASTGVGETQYF
cdr3_nt: TGTGCCAGCACGGGAGTGGGAGAGACCCAGTACTTC
d_call: .
v_call: TRBV6-6
clone_size: .
j_call: TRBJ2-5

cdr3_aa: CASSESEGLNGYTF
cdr3_nt: TGTGCCAGCAGTGAATCGGAGGGGTTGAATGGCTACACCTTC
d_call: .
v_call: TRBV2
clone_size: .
j_call: TRBJ1-2

cdr3_aa: CASSTSGFSYNEQFF
cdr3_nt: TGTGCCAGCAGCACCAGCGGGTTCTCCTACAATGAGCAGTTCTTC
d_call: .
v_call: TRBV7-2
clone_size: once
j_call: TRBJ2-1

cdr3_aa: CASRDQGPGNYGYTF
cdr3_nt: TGTGCCAGCAGAGACCAGGGTCCCGGCAACTATGGCTACACCTTC
d_call: .
v_call: TRBV27
clone_size: .
j_call: TRBJ1-2

cdr3_aa: CAISEPTAGTEAFF
cdr3_nt: TGTGCCATCAGTGAACCAACGGCGGGCACTGAAGCTTTCTTT
d_call: .
v_call: TRBV10-3
clone_size: .
j_call: TRBJ1-1

cdr3_aa: CASSLGALSYEQYF
cdr3_nt: TGTGCCAGCAGCTTAGGCGCGCTGTCCTACGAGCAGTACTTC
d_call: .
v_call: TRBV7-2
clone_size: .
j_call: TRBJ2-7

cdr3_aa: CASSLISGQGLAYTQYF
cdr3_nt: TGTGCCAGCAGCTTAATTAGTGGACAGGGGTTAGCATATACGCAGTATTTT
d_call: TRBD1
v_call: TRBV7-9
clone_size: .
j_call: TRBJ2-3

cdr3_aa: CASRREQETQYF
cdr3_nt: TGCGCCAGCAGGCGGGAACAAGAGACCCAGTACTTC
d_call: .
v_call: TRBV5-1
clone_size: .
j_call: TRBJ2-5

cdr3_aa: CATYGAFF
cdr3_nt: TGTGCCACCTATGGAGCTTTCTTT
d_call: .
v_call: TRBV19
clone_size: .
j_call: TRBJ1-1

cdr3_aa: CASIGISYEQYF
cdr3_nt: TGTGCCAGCATCGGGATCTCCTACGAGCAGTACTTC
d_call: .
v_call: TRBV6-5
clone_size: .
j_call: TRBJ2-7

cdr3_aa: CASSLGQLSSGNTIYF
cdr3_nt: TGTGCCAGCTCACTGGGACAGTTGAGCTCTGGAAACACCATATATTTT
d_call: TRBD1
v_call: TRBV18
clone_size: .
j_call: TRBJ1-3

cdr3_aa: CASSQEALAGGPETQYF
cdr3_nt: TGCGCCAGCAGCCAAGAGGCACTAGCGGGAGGGCCGGAGACCCAGTACTTC
d_call: TRBD2
v_call: TRBV4-3
clone_size: .
j_call: TRBJ2-5

cdr3_aa: CATSDARQGLGETQYF
cdr3_nt: TGTGCCACCAGTGATGCCAGACAGGGACTTGGAGAGACCCAGTACTTC
d_call: .
v_call: TRBV24-1
clone_size: .
j_call: TRBJ2-5

cdr3_aa: CASSLVGANTEAFF
cdr3_nt: TGTGCCAGCAGCTTGGTGGGAGCCAACACTGAAGCTTTCTTT
d_call: .
v_call: TRBV5-8
clone_size: .
j_call: TRBJ1-1

cdr3_aa: CASSESRDRGLGYTF
cdr3_nt: TGTGCCAGCAGTGAAAGCCGGGACAGGGGGCTAGGCTACACCTTC
d_call: TRBD1
v_call: TRBV2
clone_size: .
j_call: TRBJ1-2

cdr3_aa: CASSQDLGAGGPFGLGETQYF
cdr3_nt: TGTGCCAGCAGCCAAGACCTTGGGGCGGGAGGACCGTTTGGGTTAGGAGAGACCCAGTACTTC
d_call: TRBD2
v_call: TRBV3-1/TRBV3-2
clone_size: .
j_call: TRBJ2-5

cdr3_aa: CASSGGRARADTQYF
cdr3_nt: TGTGCCAGCAGTGGGGGGAGGGCCCGGGCAGATACGCAGTATTTT
d_call: TRBD2
v_call: TRBV2
clone_size: once
j_call: TRBJ2-3

cdr3_aa: CASSRTSATSYNEQFF
cdr3_nt: TGTGCCAGCAGTCGGACTAGCGCGACCTCCTACAATGAGCAGTTCTTC
d_call: TRBD2
v_call: TRBV2
clone_size: .
j_call: TRBJ2-1

cdr3_aa: CASSQGAGGLLNEQFF
cdr3_nt: TGCGCCAGCAGCCAAGGGGCGGGAGGGCTTTTGAATGAGCAGTTCTTC
d_call: TRBD2
v_call: TRBV4-3
clone_size: .
j_call: TRBJ2-1

cdr3_aa: CASSQDRGTGYGYTF
cdr3_nt: TGTGCCAGCAGCCAAGATCGAGGGACAGGGTATGGCTACACCTTC
d_call: TRBD1
v_call: TRBV3-1/TRBV3-2
clone_size: .
j_call: TRBJ1-2

cdr3_aa: CAIAGTGTDTQYF
cdr3_nt: TGTGCCATCGCCGGGACAGGCACAGATACGCAGTATTTT
d_call: TRBD1
v_call: TRBV7-9
clone_size: .
j_call: TRBJ2-3

cdr3_aa: CASRQTGGNLEQFF
cdr3_nt: TGTGCTAGCAGACAAACTGGAGGGAATTTAGAGCAGTTCTTC
d_call: .
v_call: TRBV5-6
clone_size: .
j_call: TRBJ2-1

cdr3_aa: CASSFSLAVQETQYF
cdr3_nt: TGCGCCAGCAGCTTTTCCCTAGCGGTCCAAGAGACCCAGTACTTC
d_call: TRBD2
v_call: TRBV5-1
clone_size: .
j_call: TRBJ2-5

cdr3_aa: CASSPPTGYGNTIYF
cdr3_nt: TGTGCCAGCTCACCACCGACAGGGTATGGAAACACCATATATTTT
d_call: TRBD1
v_call: TRBV18
clone_size: .
j_call: TRBJ1-3

cdr3_aa: CASGLVRDRAIGGGMSTDTQYF
cdr3_nt: TGTGCTAGTGGTTTGGTTCGGGACAGGGCAATCGGAGGGGGGATGAGCACAGATACGCAGTATTTT
d_call: TRBD1
v_call: TRBV12-5
clone_size: once
j_call: TRBJ2-3

cdr3_aa: CASLRVGVTDTQYF
cdr3_nt: TGTGCCAGCTTGCGGGTGGGAGTCACAGATACGCAGTATTTT
d_call: .
v_call: TRBV5-4
clone_size: .
j_call: TRBJ2-3

cdr3_aa: CASSITIQPQHF
cdr3_nt: TGTGCCAGTAGTATAACAATTCAGCCCCAGCATTTT
d_call: .
v_call: TRBV19
clone_size: .
j_call: TRBJ1-5

cdr3_aa: CSVEASEEAPPDTQYF
cdr3_nt: TGCAGCGTTGAAGCCTCGGAGGAGGCCCCCCCAGATACGCAGTATTTT
d_call: .
v_call: TRBV29-1
clone_size: .
j_call: TRBJ2-3

cdr3_aa: CAISDPTGNTEAFF
cdr3_nt: TGTGCCATCAGTGACCCGACGGGGAACACTGAAGCTTTCTTT
d_call: .
v_call: TRBV10-3
clone_size: .
j_call: TRBJ1-1

cdr3_aa: CASSSLRQSSTDTQYF
cdr3_nt: TGTGCCAGCAGCTCCCTGAGACAGAGCAGCACAGATACGCAGTATTTT
d_call: .
v_call: TRBV7-6
clone_size: .
j_call: TRBJ2-3

cdr3_aa: CASSLGASVDYNEQFF
cdr3_nt: TGCGCCAGCAGCTTGGGGGCTAGCGTAGACTACAATGAGCAGTTCTTC
d_call: .
v_call: TRBV5-1
clone_size: .
j_call: TRBJ2-1

cdr3_aa: CASSQGGPGQLSTNEKLFF
cdr3_nt: TGTGCCAGCAGCCAAGGAGGGCCCGGACAGTTATCAACTAATGAAAAACTGTTTTTT
d_call: .
v_call: TRBV4-2
clone_size: .
j_call: TRBJ1-4

cdr3_aa: CASSQAGGELFF
cdr3_nt: TGCGCCAGCAGCCAAGCGGGCGGGGAGCTGTTTTTT
d_call: .
v_call: TRBV4-3
clone_size: .
j_call: TRBJ2-2

cdr3_aa: CASSSAYNEQFF
cdr3_nt: TGTGCCAGCAGTTCCGCCTACAATGAGCAGTTCTTC
d_call: .
v_call: TRBV5-4
clone_size: once
j_call: TRBJ2-1

cdr3_aa: CASSLVTGGNQPQHF
cdr3_nt: TGTGCCAGCAGCTTGGTAACAGGGGGCAATCAGCCCCAGCATTTT
d_call: TRBD1
v_call: TRBV5-8
clone_size: few
j_call: TRBJ1-5

cdr3_aa: CSVADGDSPLHF
cdr3_nt: TGCAGCGTTGCCGACGGGGATTCACCCCTCCACTTT
d_call: .
v_call: TRBV29-1
clone_size: .
j_call: TRBJ1-6